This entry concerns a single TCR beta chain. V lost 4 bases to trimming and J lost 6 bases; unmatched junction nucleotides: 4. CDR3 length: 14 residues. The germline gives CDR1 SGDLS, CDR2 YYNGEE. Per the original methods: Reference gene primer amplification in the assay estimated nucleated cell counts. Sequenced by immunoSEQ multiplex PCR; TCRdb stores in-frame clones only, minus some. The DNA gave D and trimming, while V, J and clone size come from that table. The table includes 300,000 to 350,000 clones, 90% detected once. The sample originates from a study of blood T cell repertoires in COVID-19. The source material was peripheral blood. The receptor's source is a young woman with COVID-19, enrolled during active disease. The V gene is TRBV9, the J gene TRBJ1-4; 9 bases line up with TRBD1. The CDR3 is CASSPGTGHEKLFF. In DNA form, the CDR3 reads TGTGCCAGCAGCCCTGGGACAGGGCATGAAAAACTGTTTTTT.